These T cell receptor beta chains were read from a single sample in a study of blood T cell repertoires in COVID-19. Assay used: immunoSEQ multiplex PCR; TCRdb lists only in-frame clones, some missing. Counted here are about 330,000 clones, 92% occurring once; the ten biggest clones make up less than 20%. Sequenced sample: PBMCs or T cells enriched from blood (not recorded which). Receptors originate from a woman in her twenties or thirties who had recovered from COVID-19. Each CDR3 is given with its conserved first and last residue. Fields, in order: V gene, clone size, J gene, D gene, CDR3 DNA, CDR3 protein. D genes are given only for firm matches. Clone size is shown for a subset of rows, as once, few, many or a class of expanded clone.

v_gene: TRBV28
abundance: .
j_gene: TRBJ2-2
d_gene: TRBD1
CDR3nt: TGTGCCAGCAGTCCCGGGACAGGGTACACCGGGGAGCTGTTTTTT
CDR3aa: CASSPGTGYTGELFF

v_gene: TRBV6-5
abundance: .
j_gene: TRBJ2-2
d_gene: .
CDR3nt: TGTGCCAGCAGGTGGACAGCGAACACCGGGGAGCTGTTTTTT
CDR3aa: CASRWTANTGELFF

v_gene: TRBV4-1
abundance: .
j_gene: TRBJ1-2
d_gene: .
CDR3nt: TGCGCCAGCAGCCAAGGGGGCCCGGGGACAAACTATGGCTACACCTTC
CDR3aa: CASSQGGPGTNYGYTF

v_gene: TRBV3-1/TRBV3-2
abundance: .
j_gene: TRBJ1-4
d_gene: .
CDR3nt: TGTGCCAGCAGCCAGAGTGAAAAACTGTTTTTT
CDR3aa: CASSQSEKLFF

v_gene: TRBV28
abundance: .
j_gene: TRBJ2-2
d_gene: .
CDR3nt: TGTGCCAGCAGTTTCCCGCCTACGGGACTCAAGTTTACGGACACCGGGGAGCTGTTTTTT
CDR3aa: CASSFPPTGLKFTDTGELFF

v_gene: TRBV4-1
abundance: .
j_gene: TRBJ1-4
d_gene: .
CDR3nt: TGCGCCAGCAGCGGGGGGGAAAAACTGTTTTTT
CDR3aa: CASSGGEKLFF

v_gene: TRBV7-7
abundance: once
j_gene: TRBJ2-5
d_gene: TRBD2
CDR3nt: TGTGCTAGCAGCTTAGGCGGGGGGGCCTCGGAGACCCAGTACTTC
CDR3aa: CASSLGGGASETQYF

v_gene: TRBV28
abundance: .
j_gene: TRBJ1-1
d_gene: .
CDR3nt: TGTGCCAGCAGGAACGTTCAGACTGAAGCTTTCTTT
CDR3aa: CASRNVQTEAFF

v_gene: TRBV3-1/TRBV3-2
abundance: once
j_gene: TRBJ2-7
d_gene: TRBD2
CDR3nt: TGTGCCAGCAGAGCGGGGGGCGGCGAGCAGTACTTC
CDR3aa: CASRAGGGEQYF

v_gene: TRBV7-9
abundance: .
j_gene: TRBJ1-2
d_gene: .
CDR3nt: TGTGCCAGCAGTCGGCCTCCTAACTATGGCTACACCTTT
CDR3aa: CASSRPPNYGYTF

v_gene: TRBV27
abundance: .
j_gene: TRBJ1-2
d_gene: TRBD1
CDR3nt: TGTGCCAGCAGTGGACCCGGCAGGGGGGACTATGGCTACACCTTC
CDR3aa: CASSGPGRGDYGYTF

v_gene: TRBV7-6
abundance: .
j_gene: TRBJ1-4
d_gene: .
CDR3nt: TGTGCCAGCAGCAGAGGTCCCTACACTGGGAATGAAAAACTGTTTTTT
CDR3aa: CASSRGPYTGNEKLFF

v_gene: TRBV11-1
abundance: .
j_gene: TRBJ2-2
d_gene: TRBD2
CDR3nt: TGTGCCAGCAGCCGGGCGGGGGGCTTCAGCGGGGAGCTGTTTTTT
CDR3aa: CASSRAGGFSGELFF

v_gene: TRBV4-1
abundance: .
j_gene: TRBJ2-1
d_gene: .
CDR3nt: TGCGCCAGCAGCCTCCGCGGAGTAGCGGATTACAATGAGCAGTTCTTC
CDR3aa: CASSLRGVADYNEQFF

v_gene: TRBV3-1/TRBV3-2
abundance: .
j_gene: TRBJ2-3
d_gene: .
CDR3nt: TGTGCCAGCAGCCAAGATTTCAGTGCCGCCGGCACAGATACGCAGTATTTT
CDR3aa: CASSQDFSAAGTDTQYF

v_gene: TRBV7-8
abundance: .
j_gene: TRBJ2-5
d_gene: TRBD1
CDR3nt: TGTGCCAGCAGCTTAGGGTTCGGACAGGGGGCGCCGGAGACCCAGTACTTC
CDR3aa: CASSLGFGQGAPETQYF

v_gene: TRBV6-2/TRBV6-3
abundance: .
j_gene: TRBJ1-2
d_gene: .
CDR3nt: TGTGCCAGCAGTTACCGACGAACCGGGGGCTACACCTTC
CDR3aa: CASSYRRTGGYTF

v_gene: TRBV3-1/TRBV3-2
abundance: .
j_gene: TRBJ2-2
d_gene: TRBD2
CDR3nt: TGTGCCAGCAGCCAAGGCCGGGGGGGCCCCGGGGAGCTGTTTTTT
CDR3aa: CASSQGRGGPGELFF

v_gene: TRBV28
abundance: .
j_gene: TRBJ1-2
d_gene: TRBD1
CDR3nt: TGTGCCAGCAGACTGACAGGGTTCTATGGCTACACCTTC
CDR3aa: CASRLTGFYGYTF

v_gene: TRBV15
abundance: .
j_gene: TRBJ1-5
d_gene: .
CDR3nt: TGTGCCACCAGCAGAGCAGGGGCAGGTCAGCCCCAGCATTTT
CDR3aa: CATSRAGAGQPQHF

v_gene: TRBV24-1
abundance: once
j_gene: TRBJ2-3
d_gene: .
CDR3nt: TGTGCCACCAGTGTCGAGGCTTGGGGAGGCTCTAGCACAGATACGCAGTATTTT
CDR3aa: CATSVEAWGGSSTDTQYF

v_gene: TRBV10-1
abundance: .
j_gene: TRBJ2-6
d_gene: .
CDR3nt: TGCGCCAGCAGTGAAACAGGGATCCCTCCTGGGGCCAACGTCCTGACTTTC
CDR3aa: CASSETGIPPGANVLTF

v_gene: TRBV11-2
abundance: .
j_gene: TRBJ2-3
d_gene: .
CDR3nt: TGTGCCAGCAGCTTGGAGGACCCCACAGATACGCAGTATTTT
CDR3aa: CASSLEDPTDTQYF

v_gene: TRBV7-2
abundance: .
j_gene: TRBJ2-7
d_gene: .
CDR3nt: TGTGCCAGCGGAGCGCCCTACGAGCAGTACTTC
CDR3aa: CASGAPYEQYF

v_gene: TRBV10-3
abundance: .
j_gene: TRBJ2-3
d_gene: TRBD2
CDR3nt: TGTGCCATCAGTGAGCCCAGGCCTCGACTAGCAGTAGATACGCAGTATTTT
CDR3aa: CAISEPRPRLAVDTQYF

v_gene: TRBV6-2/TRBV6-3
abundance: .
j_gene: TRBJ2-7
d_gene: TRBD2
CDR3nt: TGTGCCAGCAGTTTCCCGACCGGGACTAGCTTCGACGAGCAGTACTTC
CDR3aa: CASSFPTGTSFDEQYF

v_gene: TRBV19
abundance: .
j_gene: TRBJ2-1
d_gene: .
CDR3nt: TGTGCCAGTAGTTTCACGCGGAGTGAGCAGTTCTTC
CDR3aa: CASSFTRSEQFF

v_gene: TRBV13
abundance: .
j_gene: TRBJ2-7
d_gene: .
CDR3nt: TGTGCCAGCAGCCCGGGGAAGCACGAGCAGTACTTC
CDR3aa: CASSPGKHEQYF

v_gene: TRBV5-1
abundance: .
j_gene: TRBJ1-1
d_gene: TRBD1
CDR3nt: TGCGCCAGCAGCTTGGCGGGACAGGGAGGGCCGGACACTGAAGCTTTCTTT
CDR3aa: CASSLAGQGGPDTEAFF

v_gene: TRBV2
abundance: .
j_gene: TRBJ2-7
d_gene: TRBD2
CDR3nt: TGTGCCAGCAGTGAAGCCGGGACTAGCGGGACCTACGAGCAGTACTTC
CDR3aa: CASSEAGTSGTYEQYF

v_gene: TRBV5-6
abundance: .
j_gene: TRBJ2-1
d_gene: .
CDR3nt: TGTGCCAGCAGCTCAACAGCGGGCAGGCCCCGCCATGAGCAGTTCTTC
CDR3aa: CASSSTAGRPRHEQFF

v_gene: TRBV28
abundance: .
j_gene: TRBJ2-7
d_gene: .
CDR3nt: TGTGCCAGCAGTTCTAGGACAGGGGTGGGGACTAGACCCTACGAGCAGTACTTC
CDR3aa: CASSSRTGVGTRPYEQYF

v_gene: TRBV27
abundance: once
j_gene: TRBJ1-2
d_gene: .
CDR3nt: TGTGCCAGCAGTTTACAGGGAAACTATGGCTACACCTTC
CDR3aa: CASSLQGNYGYTF